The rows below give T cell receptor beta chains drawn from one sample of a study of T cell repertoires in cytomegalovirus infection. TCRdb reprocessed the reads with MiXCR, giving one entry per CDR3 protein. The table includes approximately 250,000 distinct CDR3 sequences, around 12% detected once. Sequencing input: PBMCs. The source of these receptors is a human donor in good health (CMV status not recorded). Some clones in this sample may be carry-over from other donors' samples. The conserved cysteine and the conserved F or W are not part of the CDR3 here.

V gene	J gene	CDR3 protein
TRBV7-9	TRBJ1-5	ASSLGQANQPQH
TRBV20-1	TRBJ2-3	SASSPLAGDTDTQY
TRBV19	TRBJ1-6	ASSQQGASYNSPLH
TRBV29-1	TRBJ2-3	SVEGQGGDTQY
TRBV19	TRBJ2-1	ASKISAAGSSYNEQF
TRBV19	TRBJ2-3	ASSQGVTDTQY
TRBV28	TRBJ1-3	ASTPPFGLGSGNTIY
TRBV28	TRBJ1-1	ASSLGVAEAF
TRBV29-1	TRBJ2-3	SVEGFRTDTQY
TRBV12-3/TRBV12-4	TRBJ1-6	ASNRGDSPLH
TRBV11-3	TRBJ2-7	ASSPAGLVFGEQY
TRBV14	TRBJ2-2	ASSRYPTSGANTGELF
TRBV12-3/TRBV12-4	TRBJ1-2	ASSLNRDVGYT
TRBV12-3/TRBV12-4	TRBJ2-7	ASSKGQALTYEQY
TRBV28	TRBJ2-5	ASIWSGGGETQY
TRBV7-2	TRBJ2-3	ASSLNGGGDPTDTQY
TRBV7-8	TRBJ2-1	ASSLDQGWNEQF
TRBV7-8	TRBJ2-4	ASSSPAPGTGVAKNIQY
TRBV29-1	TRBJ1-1	SVERDMLNTEAF
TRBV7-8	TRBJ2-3	ASSQGGGRRADTQY
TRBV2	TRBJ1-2	ASRTVSPGGYT
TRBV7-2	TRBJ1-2	ASSPSRDPPNYGYT
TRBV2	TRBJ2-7	ASSPLRGYYEQY
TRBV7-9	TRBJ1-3	ASIFGSGNTIY
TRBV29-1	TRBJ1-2	TALGQGNGYT
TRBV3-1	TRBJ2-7	ASSQLDRGVEQY
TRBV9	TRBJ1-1	ASSVGQTVNTEAF
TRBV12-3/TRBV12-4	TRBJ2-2	ASSLAGGGWGDTGELF
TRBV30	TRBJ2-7	AWSPSRDYEQY
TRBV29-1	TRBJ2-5	SVERAKRETQY
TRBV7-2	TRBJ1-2	ASSILTGGGGYT
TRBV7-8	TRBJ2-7	ASSSLPRLAGEIYEQY
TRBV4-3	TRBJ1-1	ASSQEEGLNTEAF
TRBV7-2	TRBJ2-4	ASSLRGGGNIQY
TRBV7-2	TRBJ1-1	ASSERGGWTEAF